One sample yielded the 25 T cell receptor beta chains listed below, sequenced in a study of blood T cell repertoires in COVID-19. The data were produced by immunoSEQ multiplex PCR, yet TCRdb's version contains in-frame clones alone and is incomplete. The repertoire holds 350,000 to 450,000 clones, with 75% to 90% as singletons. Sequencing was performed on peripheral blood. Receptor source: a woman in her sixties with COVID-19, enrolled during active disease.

The CDR3 DNA reads TGTGCCAGCAGCGCAGGGGGCGTTCGGGAGACCCAGTACTTC. It is translated as CASSAGGVRETQYF. J is TRBJ2-5 and V is TRBV9; 8 bases align to TRBD1. V shed 3 bases, J shed 5 bases, and the junction held 6 bases outside the gene matches. CDR1 is SGDLS and CDR2 is YYNGEE in the germline V gene. The length of the CDR3 is 14 residues.

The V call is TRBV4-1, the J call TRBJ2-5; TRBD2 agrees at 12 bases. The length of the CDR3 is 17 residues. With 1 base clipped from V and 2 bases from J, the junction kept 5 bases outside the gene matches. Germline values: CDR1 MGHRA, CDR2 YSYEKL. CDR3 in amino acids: CASSQGRLAGDQETQYF. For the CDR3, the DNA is TGCGCCAGCAGCCAAGGCCGACTAGCGGGGGATCAAGAGACCCAGTACTTC.

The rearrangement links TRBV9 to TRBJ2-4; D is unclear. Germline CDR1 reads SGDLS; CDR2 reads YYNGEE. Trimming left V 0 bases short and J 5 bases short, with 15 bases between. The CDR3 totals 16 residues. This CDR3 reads CASSVGVGPSENIQYF. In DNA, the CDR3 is TGTGCCAGCAGCGTAGGTGTGGGTCCGAGCGAAAACATTCAGTACTTC. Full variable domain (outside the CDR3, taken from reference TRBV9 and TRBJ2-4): DSGVTQTPKHLITATGQRVTLRCSPRSGDLSVYWYQQSLDQGLQFLIQYYNGEERAKGNILERFSAQQFPDLHSELNLSSLELGDSALYFCASSVGVGPSENIQYFGAGTRLSVL.

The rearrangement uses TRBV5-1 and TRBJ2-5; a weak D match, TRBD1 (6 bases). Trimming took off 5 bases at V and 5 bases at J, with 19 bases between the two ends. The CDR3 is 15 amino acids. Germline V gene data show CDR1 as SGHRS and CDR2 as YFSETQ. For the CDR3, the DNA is TGCGCCAGCAGTTCGGACAGTGGGCGAGGGGAGACCCAGTACTTC. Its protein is CASSSDSGRGETQYF.

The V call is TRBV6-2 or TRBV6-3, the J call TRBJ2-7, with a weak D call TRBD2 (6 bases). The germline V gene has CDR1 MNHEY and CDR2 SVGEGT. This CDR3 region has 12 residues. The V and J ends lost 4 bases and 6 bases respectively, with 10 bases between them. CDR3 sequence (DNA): TGTGCCAGCAGTTTTTGGAGGGGCGAGCAGTACTTC. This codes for CASSFWRGEQYF.

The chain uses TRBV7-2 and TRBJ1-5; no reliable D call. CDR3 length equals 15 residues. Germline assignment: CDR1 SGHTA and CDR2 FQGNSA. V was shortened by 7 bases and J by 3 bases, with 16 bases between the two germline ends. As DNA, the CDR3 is TGTGCCAGCACCCTTGGCGGGGTTTCCAATCAGCCCCAGCATTTT. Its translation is CASTLGGVSNQPQHF.

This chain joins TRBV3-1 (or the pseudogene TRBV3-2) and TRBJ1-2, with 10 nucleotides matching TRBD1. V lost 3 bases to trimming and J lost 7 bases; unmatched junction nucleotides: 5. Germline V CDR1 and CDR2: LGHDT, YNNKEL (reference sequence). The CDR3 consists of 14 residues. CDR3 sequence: CASSQGQGMGGYTF. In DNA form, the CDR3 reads TGTGCCAGCAGCCAGGGACAGGGGATGGGTGGCTACACCTTC.

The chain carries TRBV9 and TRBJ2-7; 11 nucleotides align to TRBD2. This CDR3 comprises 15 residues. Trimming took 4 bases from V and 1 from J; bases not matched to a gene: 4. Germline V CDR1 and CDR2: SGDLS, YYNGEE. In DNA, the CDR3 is TGTGCCAGCAGCAAAGGGACTAGCGGATCCTACGAGCAGTACTTC. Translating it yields CASSKGTSGSYEQYF.

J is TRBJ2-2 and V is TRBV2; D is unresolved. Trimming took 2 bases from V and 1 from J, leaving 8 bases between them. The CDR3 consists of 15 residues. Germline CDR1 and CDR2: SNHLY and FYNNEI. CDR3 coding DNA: TGTGCCAGCAGTGAATTTGGCGGGAACACCGGGGAGCTGTTTTTT. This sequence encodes CASSEFGGNTGELFF.

In nucleotides, the CDR3 is TGTGCCAGCAGTGAAGCGGCGGGGGAGGAGACCCAGTACTTC. Translating it yields CASSEAAGEETQYF. The V call is TRBV2, the J call TRBJ2-5; 7 bases are shared with TRBD2. Germline V gene sequence: CDR1 SNHLY, CDR2 FYNNEI. CDR3 length: 14 residues. V was pared by 0 bases and J by 5 bases, with 3 bases of the junction left unmatched. The whole variable domain, filled in from reference TRBV2 and TRBJ2-5, reads EPEVTQTPSHQVTQMGQEVILRCVPISNHLYFYWYRQILGQKVEFLVSFYNNEISEKSEIFDDQFSVERPDGSNFTLKIRSTKLEDSAMYFCASSEAAGEETQYFGPGTRLLVL.

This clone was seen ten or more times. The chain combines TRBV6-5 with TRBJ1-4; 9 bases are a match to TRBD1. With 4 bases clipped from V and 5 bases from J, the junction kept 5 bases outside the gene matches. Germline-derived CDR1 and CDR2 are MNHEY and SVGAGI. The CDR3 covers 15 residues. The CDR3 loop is CASSSPGTGNEKLFF. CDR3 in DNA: TGTGCCAGCAGTTCCCCCGGGACAGGGAATGAAAAACTGTTTTTT.

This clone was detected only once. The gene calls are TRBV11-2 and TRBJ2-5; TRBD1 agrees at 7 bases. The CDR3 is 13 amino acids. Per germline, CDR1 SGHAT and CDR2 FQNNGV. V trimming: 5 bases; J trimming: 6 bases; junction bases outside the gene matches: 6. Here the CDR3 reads CASSPDRDQTQYF. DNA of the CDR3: TGTGCCAGCAGCCCCGACAGGGATCAGACCCAGTACTTC.

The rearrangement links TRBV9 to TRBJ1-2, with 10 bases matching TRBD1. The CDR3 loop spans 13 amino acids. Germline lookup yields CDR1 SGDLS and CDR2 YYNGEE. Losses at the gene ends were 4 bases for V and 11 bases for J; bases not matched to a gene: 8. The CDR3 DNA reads TGTGCCAGCAGCACACCGGGACAGGGGTTTTACACCTTC. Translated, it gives CASSTPGQGFYTF.

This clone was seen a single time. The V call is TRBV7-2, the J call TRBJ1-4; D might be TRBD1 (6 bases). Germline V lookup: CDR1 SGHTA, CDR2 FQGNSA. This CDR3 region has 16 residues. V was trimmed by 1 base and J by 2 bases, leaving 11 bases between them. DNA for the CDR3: TGTGCCAGCAGCTTAGGCCCCAGGGGCACTAATGAAAAACTGTTTTTT. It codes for CASSLGPRGTNEKLFF.

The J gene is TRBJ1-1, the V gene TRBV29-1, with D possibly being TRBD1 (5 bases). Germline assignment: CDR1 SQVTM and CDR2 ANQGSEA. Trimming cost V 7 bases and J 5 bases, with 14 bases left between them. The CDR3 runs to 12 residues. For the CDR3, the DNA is TGCAGCGGGGGGGAGGGAGGTACTGAAGCTTTCTTT. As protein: CSGGEGGTEAFF.

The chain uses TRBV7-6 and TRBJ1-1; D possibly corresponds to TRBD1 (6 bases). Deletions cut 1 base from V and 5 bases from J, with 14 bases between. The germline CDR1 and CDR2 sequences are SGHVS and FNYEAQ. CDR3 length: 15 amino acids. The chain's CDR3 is CASSLGNRVVTEAFF. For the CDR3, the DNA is TGTGCCAGCAGCTTAGGTAACAGGGTGGTAACTGAAGCTTTCTTT. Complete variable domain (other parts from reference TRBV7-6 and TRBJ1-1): GAGVSQSPRYKVTKRGQDVALRCDPISGHVSLYWYRQALGQGPEFLTYFNYEAQQDKSGLPNDRFSAERPEGSISTLTIQRTEQRDSAMYRCASSLGNRVVTEAFFGQGTRLTVV.

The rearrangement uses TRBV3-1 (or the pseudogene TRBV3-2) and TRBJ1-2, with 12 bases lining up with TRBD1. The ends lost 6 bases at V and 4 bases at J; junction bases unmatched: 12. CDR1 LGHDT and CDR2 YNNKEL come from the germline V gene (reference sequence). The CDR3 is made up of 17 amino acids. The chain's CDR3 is CASRNTGQGARSYGYTF. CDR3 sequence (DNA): TGTGCCAGCAGGAATACGGGACAGGGGGCTCGGAGCTATGGCTACACCTTC.

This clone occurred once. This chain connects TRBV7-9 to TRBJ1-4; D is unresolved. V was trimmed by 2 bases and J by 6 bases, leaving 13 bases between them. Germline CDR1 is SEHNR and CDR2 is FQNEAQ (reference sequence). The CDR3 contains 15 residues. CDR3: CASSLWSAGDEKLFF. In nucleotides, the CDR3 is TGTGCCAGCAGCTTATGGTCGGCCGGAGATGAAAAACTGTTTTTT.

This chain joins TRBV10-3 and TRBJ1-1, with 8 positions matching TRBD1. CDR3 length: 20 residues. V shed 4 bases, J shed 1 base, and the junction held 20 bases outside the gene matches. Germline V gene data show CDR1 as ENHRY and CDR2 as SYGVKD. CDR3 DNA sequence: TGTGCCATCAGTGGGGGCTTAACAGGGGGTACCCTTCGTTCGAACACTGAAGCTTTCTTT. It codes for CAISGGLTGGTLRSNTEAFF.

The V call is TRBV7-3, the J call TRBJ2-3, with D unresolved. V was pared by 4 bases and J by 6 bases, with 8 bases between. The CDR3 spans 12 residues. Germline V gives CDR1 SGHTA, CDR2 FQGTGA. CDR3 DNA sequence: TGTGCCAGCAGCTCCTCCCCGGATACGCAGTATTTT. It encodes CASSSSPDTQYF. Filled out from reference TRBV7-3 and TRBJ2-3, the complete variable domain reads GAGVSQTPSNKVTEKGKYVELRCDPISGHTALYWYRQSLGQGPEFLIYFQGTGAADDSGLPNDRFFAVRPEGSVSTLKIQRTERGDSAVYLCASSSSPDTQYFGPGTRLTVL.

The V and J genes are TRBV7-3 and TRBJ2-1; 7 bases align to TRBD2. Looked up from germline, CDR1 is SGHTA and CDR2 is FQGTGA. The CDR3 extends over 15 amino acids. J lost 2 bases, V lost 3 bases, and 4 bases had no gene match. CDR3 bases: TGTGCCAGCAGCTTCTCCGGGACTACCTACAATGAGCAGTTCTTC. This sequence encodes CASSFSGTTYNEQFF. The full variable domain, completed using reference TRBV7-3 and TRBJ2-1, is GAGVSQTPSNKVTEKGKYVELRCDPISGHTALYWYRQSLGQGPEFLIYFQGTGAADDSGLPNDRFFAVRPEGSVSTLKIQRTERGDSAVYLCASSFSGTTYNEQFFGPGTRLTVL.

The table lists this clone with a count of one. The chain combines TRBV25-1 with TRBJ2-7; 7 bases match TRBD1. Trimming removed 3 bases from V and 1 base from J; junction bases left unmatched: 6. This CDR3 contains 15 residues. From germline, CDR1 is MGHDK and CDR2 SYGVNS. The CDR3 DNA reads TGTGCCAGCAGTGATGTCACCAGGGGGTCCTACGAGCAGTACTTC. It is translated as CASSDVTRGSYEQYF.

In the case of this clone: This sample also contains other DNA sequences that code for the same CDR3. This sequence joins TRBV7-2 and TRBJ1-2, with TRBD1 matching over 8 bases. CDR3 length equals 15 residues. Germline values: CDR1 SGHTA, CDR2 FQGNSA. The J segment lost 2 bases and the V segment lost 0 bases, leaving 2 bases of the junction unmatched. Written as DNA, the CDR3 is TGTGCCAGCAGCTTAGCCGGACAGGGCAACTATGGCTACACCTTC. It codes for CASSLAGQGNYGYTF.

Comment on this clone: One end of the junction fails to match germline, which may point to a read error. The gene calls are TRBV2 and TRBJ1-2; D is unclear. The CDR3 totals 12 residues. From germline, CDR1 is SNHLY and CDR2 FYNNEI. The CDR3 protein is CASSVQQAHPIF. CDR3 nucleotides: TGTGCCAGCAGTGTACAGCAGGCCCACCCTATCTTC.

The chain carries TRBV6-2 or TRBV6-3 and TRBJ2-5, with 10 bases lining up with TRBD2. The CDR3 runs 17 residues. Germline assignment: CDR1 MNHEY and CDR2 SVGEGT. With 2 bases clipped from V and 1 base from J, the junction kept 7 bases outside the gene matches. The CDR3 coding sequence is TGTGCCAGCAGTTACGGCCTAGCGGGGGCCTTCCAAGAGACCCAGTACTTC. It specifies CASSYGLAGAFQETQYF.